This record looks at one TCR beta chain sequence and its context. The data were produced by immunoSEQ multiplex PCR, yet TCRdb's version contains in-frame clones alone and is incomplete. The sample contains 93,000 or so clones, roughly 87% of which appear only once. CDR1 MNHEY and CDR2 SVGAGI come from the germline V gene. This CDR3 contains 15 residues. V was clipped by 8 bases and J by 4 bases; unmatched bases: 9. The data derive from a study of blood T cell repertoires in COVID-19. The sample was peripheral blood. V is TRBV6-5 and J is TRBJ2-1; 9 bases are shared with TRBD2. This receptor was obtained from a woman of 80 years or more in a cohort sampled during active COVID-19. CDR3 region: CASRTLAGIYNEQFF. CDR3 sequence (DNA): TGTGCCAGCCGCACACTAGCGGGCATTTACAATGAGCAGTTCTTC.